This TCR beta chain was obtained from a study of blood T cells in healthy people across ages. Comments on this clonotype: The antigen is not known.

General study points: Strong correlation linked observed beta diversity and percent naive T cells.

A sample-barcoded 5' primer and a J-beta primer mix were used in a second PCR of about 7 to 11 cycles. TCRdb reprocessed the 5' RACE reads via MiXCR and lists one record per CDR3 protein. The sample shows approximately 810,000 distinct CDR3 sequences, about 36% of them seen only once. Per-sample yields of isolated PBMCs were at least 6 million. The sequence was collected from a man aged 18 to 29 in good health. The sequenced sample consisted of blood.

CDR3 residues: CASSQRLGQLNEKLFF. The DNA for the CDR3 is TGCGCCAGCAGCCAACGACTCGGACAGCTTAATGAAAAACTGTTTTTT. V usage is TRBV4-1 and J usage is TRBJ1-4; the D gene is possibly TRBD1 (6 bases). Trimming took off 2 bases at V and 4 bases at J, with 14 bases between the two ends. The CDR3 sequence is 16 residues long. Germline assignment: CDR1 MGHRA and CDR2 YSYEKL.